One sample yielded the 11 T cell receptor beta chains listed below, sequenced in a study of blood T cell repertoires in COVID-19. Here immunoSEQ multiplex PCR was the method, and the copy in TCRdb shows in-frame clones only, minus some. The table records a few hundred thousand clones, roughly 82% of them present only once. The sample was peripheral blood. The source of these receptors is a man aged 45-60 years with active or convalescent COVID-19.

The chain is built from TRBV29-1 and TRBJ1-2, with a tentative D call TRBD1 (5 bases). The CDR3 has 14 amino acids. CDR1 and CDR2 (germline): SQVTM, ANQGSEA. Trimming took 5 bases from V and 6 from J, leaving 19 bases between them. CDR3 sequence (DNA): TGCAGCGTTTACGTCGACAGAATAAAGGATGGCTACACCTTC. Translated, it gives CSVYVDRIKDGYTF.

The sample holds a few counts of this clone. The V call is TRBV6-5, the J call TRBJ2-3, with D perhaps matching TRBD2 (6 bases). The CDR3 has 14 amino acids. Germline CDR1 is MNHEY and CDR2 is SVGAGI. The ends were cut back, 4 bases at V and 0 bases at J, with 8 bases in the middle. The CDR3 loop is CASSFSGSTDTQYF. DNA for the CDR3: TGTGCCAGCAGTTTTAGCGGTAGCACAGATACGCAGTATTTT.

The chain recombines TRBV16 with TRBJ1-2; D gene uncertain. Germline V CDR1 and CDR2: KGHSY, FQNENV. The CDR3 loop spans 13 amino acids. The V gene lost 0 bases and the J gene lost 7 bases, with 9 bases spanning the gap. The CDR3 protein is CASSQSPGFGYTF. The CDR3, as DNA: TGTGCCAGCAGCCAATCACCGGGATTTGGCTACACCTTC. Supplemented by reference TRBV16 and TRBJ1-2, the full variable domain reads GEEVAQTPKHLVRGEGQKAKLYCAPIKGHSYVFWYQQVLKNEFKFLISFQNENVFDETGMPKERFSAKCLPNSPCSLEIQATKLEDSAVYFCASSQSPGFGYTFGSGTRLTVV.

The chain joins TRBV19 to TRBJ2-1; 15 nucleotides agree with TRBD2. This CDR3 is built from 15 residues. Trimming cost V 5 bases and J 5 bases; bases outside gene matches: 1. Germline V gene data show CDR1 as LNHDA and CDR2 as SQIVND (reference sequence). Written as DNA, the CDR3 is TGTGCCAGTAGTGGACTAGCGGGGGGGGACAATGAGCAGTTCTTC. Translation: CASSGLAGGDNEQFF.

CDR3 loop: CASSEDRFNEKLFF. The DNA of the CDR3 is TGTGCCAGCAGTGAGGACAGGTTTAATGAAAAACTGTTTTTT. This sequence joins TRBV2 and TRBJ1-4, with 7 bases aligning to TRBD1. The CDR3 is 14 amino acids. The V gene's germline CDR1 is SNHLY and CDR2 FYNNEI. V shed 3 bases and J 4 bases; nucleotides not matched to a gene: 2. The full variable domain, with the rest looked up from reference TRBV2 and TRBJ1-4, is EPEVTQTPSHQVTQMGQEVILRCVPISNHLYFYWYRQILGQKVEFLVSFYNNEISEKSEIFDDQFSVERPDGSNFTLKIRSTKLEDSAMYFCASSEDRFNEKLFFGSGTQLSVL.

This clone was counted at least ten times. This chain uses TRBV28 with TRBJ1-5, with unresolved D. CDR3 size: 12 residues. V dropped 6 bases and J dropped 6 bases, with 9 bases sitting between them. Germline CDR1 reads MDHEN; CDR2 reads SYDVKM. The CDR3 DNA is TGTGCCAGCAGCGGGGTGGTTCAGCCCCAGCATTTT. Translated, it gives CASSGVVQPQHF.

This clone came up a few times. The V gene is TRBV28, the J gene TRBJ1-4; 8 bases fit TRBD1. There are 19 residues in the CDR3. CDR1 is MDHEN, CDR2 SYDVKM, per germline. The V and J ends lost 5 bases and 0 bases, in that order; junction bases with no gene match: 14. CDR3: CASSEPPGGAGATNEKLFF. Written as DNA, the CDR3 is TGTGCCAGCAGTGAACCCCCAGGGGGCGCGGGTGCAACTAATGAAAAACTGTTTTTT.

This clone was observed at least ten times. The gene calls are TRBV6-2 or TRBV6-3 and TRBJ1-6; TRBD1 matches 10 bases. J gave up 4 bases and V 4 bases, and 4 bases lay outside the gene matches. There are 16 residues in the CDR3. Germline V CDR1 and CDR2: MNHEY, SVGEGT. The CDR3 loop reads CASSSTGQGYNSPLHF. The DNA for the CDR3 is TGTGCCAGCAGTTCGACGGGACAGGGGTATAATTCACCCCTCCACTTT.

This chain uses TRBV28 with TRBJ2-4; D perhaps matches TRBD2 (5 bases). V lost 0 bases to trimming and J lost 8 bases, with 14 bases between them. Germline V CDR1 and CDR2: MDHEN, SYDVKM. The CDR3 has 15 residues. The CDR3 sequence: CASSLWAEPDYIQYF. CDR3 in DNA: TGTGCCAGCAGTTTATGGGCAGAACCGGACTACATTCAGTACTTC.

This clone was seen only a few times. V and J are TRBV7-9 and TRBJ1-1; D is unclear. The V end was cut by 2 bases, the J end by 7 bases, with 20 bases between. This CDR3 contains 16 residues. Germline CDR1 is SEHNR and CDR2 is FQNEAQ (reference sequence). The CDR3 here is CASSLSGGGGRFEAFF. The CDR3 bases are TGTGCCAGCAGCTTATCGGGTGGAGGAGGGAGGTTTGAAGCTTTCTTT.

The J gene is TRBJ1-4, the V gene TRBV28; 8 bases match TRBD1. The CDR3 sequence is 12 residues long. The V gene end was trimmed by 8 bases and the J gene end by 8 bases; junction bases not matched to a gene: 4. Germline CDR1 and CDR2: MDHEN and SYDVKM. The CDR3 sequence: CASGQGREKLFF. The CDR3 region has the DNA TGTGCCAGCGGACAGGGTCGGGAAAAACTGTTTTTT.